The 14 T cell receptor beta chains given below trace back to one sample, sequenced in a study of shared clonotypes between healthy human individuals. Clones were sequenced by immunoSEQ multiplex PCR, and TCRdb holds only the in-frame ones, with some missing. The sample shows about 2.1 million clones, approximately 94% of them seen only once. Naive CD8 populations comprised CD45RO-negative cells positively selected for CCR7, excluding terminally differentiated effector memory CD45RA+ cells. Sequences were obtained from naive CD8+ T cells from PBMCs. The origin of the receptors is a man between 18 and 29 years old in good health. Some clones in this sample may be carry-over from other donors' samples.

This chain connects TRBV19 to TRBJ2-1, with D possibly TRBD2 on 5 matching bases. V was shortened by 10 bases and J by 10 bases, with 14 bases between the two germline ends. This CDR3 has 11 residues. Germline V CDR1 and CDR2: LNHDA, SQIVND (reference sequence). DNA of the CDR3: TGTGCCACTCGCGAAGGAGGCGAGCAGTTCTTC. This gives the protein CATREGGEQFF. The entire variable domain, with the rest obtained from reference TRBV19 and TRBJ2-1, is as follows: DGGITQSPKYLFRKEGQNVTLSCEQNLNHDAMYWYRQDPGQGLRLIYYSQIVNDFQKGDIAEGYSVSREKKESFPLTVTSAQKNPTAFYLCATREGGEQFFGPGTRLTVL.

J is TRBJ1-5 and V is TRBV5-3, with D unclear. TRBV5-3 is an open reading frame whose function is uncertain. There are 15 residues in the CDR3. Trimming removed 2 bases at V and 4 bases at J, with 13 bases between. The CDR3 DNA is TGTGCCAGAAGCTTCCTGTGGGGAGTTAATCAGCCCCAGCATTTT. This translates into CARSFLWGVNQPQHF.

This sequence joins TRBV29-1 and TRBJ2-7, with D uncertain. Germline V CDR1 and CDR2: SQVTM, ANQGSEA. The V gene lost 7 bases and the J gene lost 0 bases, with 10 bases spanning the gap. The CDR3 has 12 amino acids. The CDR3 here is CSADGDSYEQYF. The CDR3 DNA is TGCAGCGCCGACGGTGACTCCTACGAGCAGTACTTC.

The CDR3, as DNA: TGCGCCAGCAGCCAAGATCGCCGGGCCGCCAATTCACCCCTCCACTTT. It is translated as CASSQDRRAANSPLHF. This chain links TRBV4-3 with TRBJ1-6; D unclear. Germline V gives CDR1 LGHNA, CDR2 YSLEER. This CDR3 region has 16 residues. The V and J ends lost 0 bases and 7 bases respectively, with 13 bases between them.

V usage is TRBV6-5 and J usage is TRBJ1-1; TRBD1 matches 7 bases. The germline gives CDR1 MNHEY, CDR2 SVGAGI. J lost 0 bases, V lost 2 bases, and 6 bases had no gene match. This CDR3 spans 16 amino acids. CDR3 sequence: CASSYRGPSLNTEAFF. The CDR3, as DNA: TGTGCCAGCAGTTACAGGGGGCCCTCCCTGAACACTGAAGCTTTCTTT.

The V and J genes are TRBV25-1 and TRBJ2-1, with D unresolved. The V gene lost 2 bases and the J gene lost 0 bases, with 2 bases spanning the gap. Germline CDR1 MGHDK, CDR2 SYGVNS. CDR3 length equals 13 residues. CDR3: CASSEGSYNEQFF. The CDR3 DNA sequence: TGTGCCAGCAGTGAAGGCTCCTACAATGAGCAGTTCTTC.

This chain uses TRBV5-6 with TRBJ2-3, with D hard to call. The V gene lost 0 bases and the J gene lost 2 bases, with 10 bases spanning the gap. Looked up from germline, CDR1 is SGHDT and CDR2 is YYEEEE. The CDR3 covers 15 residues. CDR3: CASSLAPLPTDTQYF. The CDR3 DNA follows: TGTGCCAGCAGCTTGGCCCCCCTGCCCACAGATACGCAGTATTTT.

The chain carries TRBV6-5 and TRBJ2-1; D might be TRBD2 (6 bases). CDR3 length: 15 amino acids. Per germline, CDR1 MNHEY and CDR2 SVGAGI. V was shortened by 6 bases and J by 6 bases, with 18 bases between the two germline ends. The CDR3 bases are TGTGCCAGCAGCCAGACTAGTTGGGGGGTCAATGAGCAGTTCTTC. It specifies CASSQTSWGVNEQFF.

The chain has TRBV7-9 and TRBJ2-1; 9 nucleotides align to TRBD1. The ends lost 5 bases at V and 9 bases at J; junction bases unmatched: 17. Per the germline V gene, CDR1 is SEHNR and CDR2 is FQNEAQ (reference sequence). This CDR3 region has 17 residues. CDR3 nucleotide sequence: TGTGCCAGCAGCGCGGGGACCGGGACAGGGAATAGGATTGAGCAGTTCTTC. It specifies CASSAGTGTGNRIEQFF.

This chain connects TRBV15 to TRBJ2-7, with D hard to call. Germline V gene sequence: CDR1 LNHNV, CDR2 YYDKDF (reference sequence). Trimming took 5 bases from V and 2 from J, leaving 16 bases between them. The CDR3 length is 15 residues. CDR3 amino acids: CATSVRPSAPYEQYF. In DNA form, the CDR3 reads TGTGCCACCAGCGTAAGACCCTCAGCCCCCTACGAGCAGTACTTC.

As concerns this clone: The junction departs from the called germline gene at one end, perhaps through a read error. The chain is built from TRBV28 and TRBJ2-1, with 9 positions matching TRBD2. The CDR3 totals 16 residues. The germline V gene encodes CDR1 MDHEN and CDR2 SYDVKM. Here the CDR3 reads CASSLPEGTSYDEQFF. CDR3 coding DNA: TGTGCCAGCAGTTTGCCAGAGGGGACTAGCTACGATGAGCAGTTCTTC.

This chain joins TRBV30 and TRBJ2-3; D is possibly TRBD1 or TRBD2 (5 bases each). CDR1 is GTSNPN and CDR2 is SVGIG in the germline V gene (reference sequence). With 2 bases removed from V and 5 bases from J, the gap between germline ends came to 11 bases. This CDR3 is 13 amino acids long. The CDR3 reads CAWSTGDGDTQYF. The CDR3 DNA reads as TGTGCCTGGAGTACCGGGGACGGAGATACGCAGTATTTT. Variable domain in full (rest from reference TRBV30 and TRBJ2-3): SQTIHQWPATLVQPVGSPLSLECTVEGTSNPNLYWYRQAAGRGLQLLFYSVGIGQISSEVPQNLSASRPQDRQFILSSKKLLLSDSGFYLCAWSTGDGDTQYFGPGTRLTVL.

Details on this clone: The identical CDR3 is also encoded by other nucleotide sequences in the sample. The CDR3 DNA sequence: TGTGCCAGCAGCTCGCCGGGACAGGGGGCGAGGGAGCAGTACTTC. It is translated as CASSSPGQGAREQYF. This sequence joins TRBV5-4 and TRBJ2-7; 12 nucleotides match TRBD1. Germline V lookup: CDR1 SGHNT, CDR2 YYREEE (reference sequence). Trimming removed 3 bases from V and 7 bases from J; junction bases left unmatched: 8. CDR3 length: 15 residues.

CDR3 in DNA: TGTGCCAGCAGCGGGCTAGCGGGAGGGACAGATACGCAGTATTTT. This translates into CASSGLAGGTDTQYF. The chain couples TRBV9 to TRBJ2-3; 12 nucleotides agree with TRBD2. The CDR3 runs 15 residues. V gave up 3 bases and J gave up 3 bases; unmatched junction bases: 2. Germline V gene sequence: CDR1 SGDLS, CDR2 YYNGEE.